The following is a T cell receptor beta chain sequence with its context. The data derive from a study of spatial heterogeneity in lung cancer. The germline V gene has CDR1 DFQATT and CDR2 SNEGSKA (reference sequence). V lost 2 bases to trimming and J lost 3 bases, with 16 bases between them. The CDR3 runs to 16 residues. This sample's time point: sample taken at primary tumor resection. Tumor, nontumor lung or frozen PBMC supplied whole RNA that was sequenced unsorted. MiXCR, run by TCRdb on the 5' RACE reads, gives a single entry per CDR3 protein. The sample shows about 39,000 distinct CDR3 sequences, approximately 6.3% of them seen only once.

V gene TRBV20-1 combines with J gene TRBJ1-4; D gene unclear. Sample: PBMCs, taken at surgery. The source is a male donor with early-stage non-small cell lung cancer. CDR3 residues: CSARRGTGRPNEKLFF. CDR3 in DNA: TGCAGTGCTAGACGGGGTACGGGCCGGCCTAATGAAAAACTGTTTTTT.